A single sample gave rise to the 22 T cell receptor beta chains below, sequenced in a study of T cells after posttransplantation cyclophosphamide (TCRdb year 2016). In the paper's terms, the treatment or condition label means: high-dose cyclophosphamide on days +3 and +4 as single-agent GVHD prophylaxis. Busulfan and fludarabine conditioning, a related or unrelated marrow graft, and cyclophosphamide on days +3 and +4 were given to PTCy patients. Library preparation employed the immunoSEQ multiplex PCR assay. TCRdb carries this immuneACCESS record with in-frame sequences only. Its versions omit some clonotypes, under half of them owing to an unresolved V gene in the studies checked, with the rest unexplained. For this sample there are tens of thousands of clones; more than 70% appear just once. The top ten clonotypes cover roughly 8.1% of the sample. The sample in question was CD4+ T cells sorted from blood, obtained 1,900 to 2,000 days after a stem cell transplant with posttransplant cyclophosphamide. These receptors all stem from a female patient in her 40s who received an allogeneic stem cell transplant from a related donor, was CMV-positive, and had no GVHD. It is possible that, after a transplant, some T cells come from the graft donor.

The J gene is TRBJ2-1, the V gene TRBV29-1; 12 bases are shared with TRBD1. Germline CDR1 and CDR2: SQVTM and ANQGSEA. The CDR3 is 13 residues long. V gave up 5 bases and J gave up 8 bases; unmatched junction bases: 4. The CDR3 bases are TGCAGCGTTTCGGGACAGGGGGCCCATGAGCAGTTCTTC. Translation: CSVSGQGAHEQFF.

This chain links TRBV6-5 with TRBJ1-4; weak D call: TRBD1 (5 bases). The CDR3 is made up of 15 amino acids. Germline V gene sequence: CDR1 MNHEY, CDR2 SVGAGI. V was shortened by 2 bases and J by 5 bases, with 12 bases between the two germline ends. The CDR3 DNA sequence: TGTGCCAGCAGTTACGAAGGGGCCCCAAATGAAAAACTGTTTTTT. The encoded protein is CASSYEGAPNEKLFF.

This clone was observed a few times. J is TRBJ1-2 and V is TRBV6-6, with a possible D match to TRBD1 (5 bases). Trimming took 5 bases from V and 8 from J, leaving 12 bases between them. CDR3 length equals 12 residues. Germline lookup yields CDR1 MNHNY and CDR2 SVGAGI (reference sequence). The CDR3 DNA follows: TGTGCCAGCAGTCCTGGAGCAGGGGGCTACACCTTC. It yields the protein CASSPGAGGYTF.

V usage is TRBV18 and J usage is TRBJ1-2, with TRBD1 identical over 9 bases. The ends lost 2 bases at V and 8 bases at J; junction bases unmatched: 9. This CDR3 contains 15 residues. Germline V lookup: CDR1 KGHSH, CDR2 LQKENI. Written as DNA, the CDR3 is TGTGCCAGCTCACCAAAATCGGGACAGGGTGGAGGCTACACCTTC. This sequence encodes CASSPKSGQGGGYTF.

This clone turned up a few times. This chain connects TRBV27 to TRBJ1-1; TRBD1 agrees at 7 bases. The CDR3 covers 15 residues. Per germline, CDR1 MNHEY and CDR2 SMNVEV (reference sequence). Unmatched junction bases numbered 10, after V lost 5 bases and J lost 4 bases. As DNA, the CDR3 is TGTGCCAGCAGTCTCAGACAGGGCATACCCACTGAAGCTTTCTTT. It specifies CASSLRQGIPTEAFF.

The rearrangement uses TRBV29-1 and TRBJ1-1, with unresolved D. Trimming shortened V by 4 bases and J by 2 bases, and 8 bases separated the two germline ends. CDR3 length: 12 residues. In germline, CDR1 is SQVTM, CDR2 ANQGSEA. CDR3 region: CSVGRSNTEAFF. CDR3 DNA sequence: TGCAGCGTTGGCCGCAGTAACACTGAAGCTTTCTTT.

This chain joins TRBV6-4 and TRBJ2-1, with a possible D match to TRBD2 (7 bases). V was cut by 3 bases and J by 4 bases, with 13 bases left in between. The CDR3 is 15 amino acids. Per germline, CDR1 MRHNA and CDR2 SNTAGT. DNA for the CDR3: TGTGCCAGCAGTGAGATAGGGGGACTATACAATGAGCAGTTCTTC. It codes for CASSEIGGLYNEQFF.

The rearrangement links TRBV12-5 to TRBJ2-5, with D possibly being TRBD2 (7 bases). The V gene's germline CDR1 is LGHNT and CDR2 FRNRAP. The CDR3 runs to 18 residues. Trimming removed 3 bases from V and 0 bases from J, with 20 bases in between. The CDR3 protein is CASGLNPWKGGDQETQYF. Written as DNA, the CDR3 is TGTGCTAGTGGTTTAAATCCATGGAAAGGGGGGGACCAAGAGACCCAGTACTTC.

The chain links TRBV6-1 to TRBJ2-5; D might be TRBD1 (6 bases). This CDR3 is 15 amino acids long. V lost 3 bases to trimming and J lost 4 bases, with 15 bases between them. The germline V gene encodes CDR1 MNHNS and CDR2 SASEGT. The CDR3 nucleotides read TGTGCCAGCAGTGAGTTTGGGGGCCGCCCAGAGACCCAGTACTTC. Its protein product is CASSEFGGRPETQYF.

This chain joins TRBV5-6 and TRBJ1-1; D possibly corresponds to TRBD1 (5 bases). CDR3 length: 13 residues. The germline CDR1 and CDR2 sequences are SGHDT and YYEEEE. The germline V and J ends were trimmed by 6 bases and 0 bases, with 9 bases remaining between them. CDR3: CASTSRVNTEAFF. The DNA of the CDR3 is TGTGCCAGCACCTCCAGGGTGAACACTGAAGCTTTCTTT.

This clone occurred a few times. The rearrangement uses TRBV7-3 and TRBJ2-3; 11 bases agree with TRBD2. The CDR3 contains 17 residues. J gave up 0 bases and V 3 bases, and 5 bases lay outside the gene matches. CDR1 SGHTA and CDR2 FQGTGA come from the germline V gene. This chain's CDR3 is CASSFASGGPSTDTQYF. The CDR3 nucleotides are TGTGCCAGCAGCTTTGCTAGCGGGGGGCCTAGCACAGATACGCAGTATTTT.

The chain couples TRBV28 to TRBJ2-1, with TRBD2 matching 8 bases. After removal of 10 bases from V and 0 bases from J, the junction contained 11 bases not matched to a gene. Germline V gene lookup returns CDR1 MDHEN and CDR2 SYDVKM. CDR3 length: 16 residues. The CDR3 protein is CATISGGDLSYNEQFF. In DNA form, the CDR3 reads TGTGCCACGATTTCGGGGGGGGACCTCTCCTACAATGAGCAGTTCTTC.

This clone was seen only a few times. The chain links TRBV19 to TRBJ1-1, with TRBD1 matching 10 bases. After removal of 3 bases from V and 4 bases from J, the junction contained 2 bases not matched to a gene. The CDR3 extends over 14 amino acids. Germline V gene sequence: CDR1 LNHDA, CDR2 SQIVND (reference sequence). The CDR3 region has the DNA TGTGCCAGTAGTATCAGGACAGGGGGCACTGAAGCTTTCTTT. This gives the protein CASSIRTGGTEAFF. The variable domain in full, completed from reference TRBV19 and TRBJ1-1, reads DGGITQSPKYLFRKEGQNVTLSCEQNLNHDAMYWYRQDPGQGLRLIYYSQIVNDFQKGDIAEGYSVSREKKESFPLTVTSAQKNPTAFYLCASSIRTGGTEAFFGQGTRLTVV.

V usage is TRBV5-1 and J usage is TRBJ1-1; D gene ambiguous. This CDR3 contains 11 residues. CDR1 is SGHRS and CDR2 is YFSETQ in the germline V gene. Trimming cost V 4 bases and J 3 bases, with 4 bases left between them. The CDR3 protein is CASSDYTEAFF. CDR3 sequence (DNA): TGCGCCAGCAGCGACTACACTGAAGCTTTCTTT.

The rearrangement joins TRBV6-1 to TRBJ2-7, with D possibly matching TRBD1 (5 bases). The ends were cut back, 2 bases at V and 2 bases at J, with 10 bases in the middle. Germline CDR1 is MNHNS and CDR2 is SASEGT. This CDR3 has 14 amino acids. The CDR3 loop reads CASSEIVQAYEQYF. The CDR3 region has the DNA TGTGCCAGCAGTGAAATAGTACAGGCCTACGAGCAGTACTTC.

V gene TRBV2 combines with J gene TRBJ2-5; 8 bases are a match to TRBD1. Germline V gives CDR1 SNHLY, CDR2 FYNNEI. CDR3 size: 15 residues. The junction had 9 bases not matched to a gene; V was cut back by 4 bases and J by 5 bases. The CDR3 DNA sequence: TGTGCCAGCAGTGTGGGCTCGACAGGGGTGGAGACCCAGTACTTC. Protein: CASSVGSTGVETQYF.

The V gene is TRBV19, the J gene TRBJ2-7; D is perhaps TRBD2 (6 bases). Deletions cut 5 bases from V and 0 bases from J, with 14 bases between. CDR3 length equals 15 residues. CDR1 LNHDA and CDR2 SQIVND come from the germline V gene (reference sequence). CDR3 DNA: TGTGCCAGTAGTCCCGGGGGTGGAAGCTCCTACGAGCAGTACTTC. This sequence encodes CASSPGGGSSYEQYF.

The J gene is TRBJ2-1, the V gene TRBV4-2, with 8 nucleotides matching TRBD2. The CDR3 sequence is 17 residues long. Germline trimming cut 0 bases from V and 7 bases from J; bases unmatched to any gene: 11. Per germline, CDR1 LGHNA and CDR2 YNFKEQ. In nucleotides, the CDR3 is TGTGCCAGCAGCCAAGATCAAGGGGCGGGGGGCAGGAATGAGCAGTTCTTC. Protein product: CASSQDQGAGGRNEQFF.

The chain joins TRBV19 to TRBJ1-6, with 10 bases aligning to TRBD1. The V segment lost 9 bases and the J segment 4 bases; nucleotides outside the gene matches: 3. This CDR3 region has 14 residues. The germline V gene has CDR1 LNHDA and CDR2 SQIVND (reference sequence). The CDR3 is CASRDRGYNSPLHF. The CDR3 coding sequence is TGTGCCAGCCGGGACAGGGGATATAATTCACCCCTCCACTTT.

The V and J genes are TRBV5-1 and TRBJ2-3, with a weak D call TRBD2 (7 bases). The CDR3 sequence is 19 residues long. Trimming stripped 7 bases from V and 7 bases from J, with 34 bases between. The germline V gene has CDR1 SGHRS and CDR2 YFSETQ. In DNA, the CDR3 is TGCGCCAGCCTTAATGGGTGGGGGGGCCTCACCCACACACAGTATACGCAGTATTTT. It is translated as CASLNGWGGLTHTQYTQYF.

The chain is built from TRBV5-1 and TRBJ1-5; TRBD1 is a possible D gene (6 bases). Germline CDR1 and CDR2: SGHRS and YFSETQ. The germline V and J ends were trimmed by 2 bases and 7 bases, with 16 bases remaining between them. This CDR3 spans 15 amino acids. In nucleotides, the CDR3 is TGCGCCAGCAGCTTCGGGCAGGGGCTGGGACAGCCCCAGCATTTT. It is translated as CASSFGQGLGQPQHF.

This sequence joins TRBV5-1 and TRBJ1-6; TRBD1 aligns across 7 bases. There are 14 residues in the CDR3. V shed 5 bases, J shed 6 bases, and the junction held 5 bases outside the gene matches. The germline V gene encodes CDR1 SGHRS and CDR2 YFSETQ. The CDR3 reads CASRQRQGNSPLHF. DNA for the CDR3: TGCGCCAGCAGACAAAGACAGGGTAATTCACCCCTCCACTTT.